Listed here are 9 T cell receptor beta chains from one sample, sequenced in a study of blood T cell repertoires in COVID-19. Assay: immunoSEQ multiplex PCR; the TCRdb copy retains only in-frame clones and omits some. The sample holds roughly 70,000 clones, roughly 84% seen once. Sequenced material: peripheral blood. The source is a woman aged 55-75 years with acute or convalescent COVID-19.

The rearrangement joins TRBV6-2 or TRBV6-3 to TRBJ1-5, with a tentative D call TRBD1 (6 bases). CDR1 is MNHEY and CDR2 is SVGEGT in the germline V gene. Trimming removed 2 bases from V and 2 bases from J, with 10 bases in between. The CDR3 covers 15 residues. CDR3 loop: CASSYGGAGNQPQHF. The CDR3 region has the DNA TGTGCCAGCAGTTACGGGGGGGCTGGCAATCAGCCCCAGCATTTT.

The genes are TRBV3-1 (or the pseudogene TRBV3-2) and TRBJ1-5, with TRBD1 matching 7 bases. The CDR3 extends over 13 amino acids. Trimming at V came to 1 base and at J to 7 bases, leaving 1 base not matched to a gene. Germline lookup yields CDR1 LGHDT and CDR2 YNNKEL (reference sequence). CDR3 protein: CASSQGQGQPQHF. The CDR3 coding sequence is TGTGCCAGCAGCCAAGGACAGGGACAGCCCCAGCATTTT.

On this clone: Additional DNA sequences in this sample encode the identical CDR3. The rearrangement joins TRBV6-5 to TRBJ1-1; tentatively, D is TRBD1 (6 bases). The CDR3 contains 13 residues. CDR1 and CDR2 from the germline V gene are MNHEY and SVGAGI. V was cut by 5 bases and J by 4 bases, with 11 bases left in between. The CDR3 loop reads CASSTGSVTEAFF. In DNA, the CDR3 is TGTGCCAGCAGTACAGGGTCGGTCACTGAAGCTTTCTTT.

The V and J genes are TRBV29-1 and TRBJ2-7; 9 bases match TRBD1. V lost 4 bases, J lost 3 bases, and 4 bases stayed unmatched. Per germline, CDR1 SQVTM and CDR2 ANQGSEA. The CDR3 loop spans 13 amino acids. In nucleotides, the CDR3 is TGCAGCGTTGTGGGACAGGGATACTACGAGCAGTACTTC. This translates into CSVVGQGYYEQYF.

A single count supports this clone. The rearrangement joins TRBV29-1 to TRBJ2-7; weak D call: TRBD2 (5 bases). The CDR3 consists of 12 residues. Trimming removed 4 bases from V and 6 bases from J, with 13 bases in between. CDR1 is SQVTM, CDR2 ANQGSEA, per germline. CDR3 amino acids: CSVGAQAGEQYF. CDR3 nucleotide sequence: TGCAGCGTTGGAGCTCAGGCGGGCGAGCAGTACTTC.

This clone was counted once. V usage is TRBV7-9 and J usage is TRBJ2-7; 9 bases match TRBD1. Germline-derived CDR1 and CDR2 are SEHNR and FQNEAQ (reference sequence). This CDR3 comprises 15 residues. V dropped 3 bases and J dropped 5; count of bases not matched to a gene: 8. CDR3 sequence (DNA): TGTGCCAGCAGCTTGGCATGGGACAGGGACAACGAGCAGTACTTC. Protein product: CASSLAWDRDNEQYF.

The V and J genes are TRBV7-6 and TRBJ2-6; 10 nucleotides match TRBD1. The CDR3 loop spans 16 amino acids. CDR1 and CDR2 (germline): SGHVS, FNYEAQ. Trimming removed 5 bases from V and 1 base from J; junction bases left unmatched: 2. The CDR3 DNA sequence: TGTGCCAGCAGCCAGGGACAGGGGTCTGGGGCCAACGTCCTGACTTTC. Translated: CASSQGQGSGANVLTF.

This clone was observed a handful of times. The gene calls are TRBV24-1 and TRBJ2-1; 14 nucleotides match TRBD2. V shed 4 bases, J shed 2 bases, and the junction held 9 bases outside the gene matches. This CDR3 has 19 amino acids. Germline lookup yields CDR1 KGHDR and CDR2 SFDVKD. CDR3 amino acids: CATSDPGLAGGHTYNEQFF. CDR3 sequence (DNA): TGTGCCACCAGTGACCCAGGACTAGCGGGGGGTCATACCTACAATGAGCAGTTCTTC.

The chain carries TRBV5-4 and TRBJ1-1; 10 bases agree with TRBD1. Per germline, CDR1 SGHNT and CDR2 YYREEE (reference sequence). After removal of 3 bases from V and 11 bases from J, the junction contained 4 bases not matched to a gene. CDR3 length: 12 residues. CDR3 sequence reads: CASSSDRGFAFF. The CDR3, as DNA: TGTGCCAGCAGCTCGGACAGGGGGTTCGCTTTCTTT.